One and the same sample provided the 29 T cell receptor beta chains below, sequenced in a study of shared clonotypes between healthy human individuals. Produced via immunoSEQ multiplex PCR; TCRdb's table is partial and in-frame only. The sample has fewer than 350,000 clones; about nine tenths are singletons. Sequencing was performed on memory CD8+ T cells sorted from blood. The subset is: CD45RO+ cells pooled with CCR7-negative TemRA cells. Receptors were obtained from a man younger than 35 in good health.

The chain links TRBV5-4 to TRBJ2-7; D is unresolved. In germline, CDR1 is SGHNT, CDR2 YYREEE (reference sequence). Trimming cost V 4 bases and J 2 bases, with 10 bases left between them. The length of the CDR3 is 13 residues. CDR3 in amino acids: CASSHAATYEQYF. CDR3 nucleotide sequence: TGTGCCAGCAGCCACGCCGCTACCTACGAGCAGTACTTC.

This chain connects TRBV13 to TRBJ2-7; TRBD1 matches 8 bases. The germline V gene has CDR1 PRHDT and CDR2 FYEKMQ (reference sequence). This CDR3 comprises 15 residues. Unmatched junction bases numbered 10, after V lost 5 bases and J lost 4 bases. DNA of the CDR3: TGTGCCAGCAGCGACCGAGGACAGGGAGATTACGAGCAGTACTTC. Amino acids: CASSDRGQGDYEQYF. Looking up the rest from reference TRBV13 and TRBJ2-7 gives the full variable domain: AAGVIQSPRHLIKEKRETATLKCYPIPRHDTVYWYQQGPGQDPQFLISFYEKMQSDKGSIPDRFSAQQFSDYHSELNMSSLELGDSALYFCASSDRGQGDYEQYFGPGTRLTVT.

The chain joins TRBV9 to TRBJ2-7, with D possibly being TRBD1 (6 bases). Germline V gene data show CDR1 as SGDLS and CDR2 as YYNGEE. V dropped 3 bases and J dropped 3 bases, with 13 bases sitting between them. The CDR3 loop spans 14 amino acids. The DNA for the CDR3 is TGTGCCAGCAGCGCAACAGGGATCCGCTACGAGCAGTACTTC. The encoded protein is CASSATGIRYEQYF.

The J gene is TRBJ2-1, the V gene TRBV27; D unclear. Germline V gene sequence: CDR1 MNHEY, CDR2 SMNVEV (reference sequence). CDR3 length: 13 amino acids. The V end lost 6 bases, the J end lost 8 bases, and 14 bases lay between the germline ends. CDR3 sequence (DNA): TGTGCCAGCAGCCTCGGACGATTCCATGAGCAGTTCTTC. This sequence encodes CASSLGRFHEQFF.

V gene TRBV7-9 combines with J gene TRBJ2-1, with 12 nucleotides matching TRBD2. The V gene end was trimmed by 8 bases and the J gene end by 8 bases; junction bases not matched to a gene: 13. The CDR3 contains 16 residues. The germline gives CDR1 SEHNR, CDR2 FQNEAQ (reference sequence). The CDR3 sequence is CASLQPSGGASDEQFF. The CDR3 bases are TGTGCCAGCCTCCAACCTAGCGGGGGGGCCTCGGATGAGCAGTTCTTC.

The chain recombines TRBV7-9 with TRBJ2-7, with D possibly being TRBD1 (6 bases). Trimming took 3 bases from V and 3 from J, leaving 12 bases between them. The CDR3 spans 14 residues. From germline, CDR1 is SEHNR and CDR2 FQNEAQ (reference sequence). The CDR3 protein is CASSFAGESYEQYF. CDR3 sequence (DNA): TGTGCCAGCAGCTTTGCAGGGGAAAGCTACGAGCAGTACTTC.

This clone occurred a few times. J is TRBJ2-4 and V is TRBV4-1; perhaps TRBD1 as D (6 bases). CDR3 length: 15 amino acids. Germline CDR1 and CDR2: MGHRA and YSYEKL. Trimming removed 1 base from V and 3 bases from J, with 10 bases in between. CDR3 in DNA: TGCGCCAGCAGCCAAGTAACAGGGCTCAAAAACATTCAGTACTTC. Its protein is CASSQVTGLKNIQYF.

The chain recombines TRBV27 with TRBJ2-2; the match to TRBD2 covers 8 bases. The ends lost 2 bases at V and 4 bases at J; junction bases unmatched: 9. The CDR3 has 17 amino acids. Germline CDR1 is MNHEY and CDR2 is SMNVEV (reference sequence). CDR3: CASSLVKVAGPTGELFF. The CDR3 DNA reads TGTGCCAGCAGTTTAGTTAAGGTAGCGGGACCCACCGGGGAGCTGTTTTTT.

This chain uses TRBV27 with TRBJ2-7; TRBD1 is a possible D gene (6 bases). The CDR3 length is 15 residues. Trimming cost V 9 bases and J 2 bases, with 20 bases left between them. The V gene's germline CDR1 is MNHEY and CDR2 SMNVEV (reference sequence). CDR3 protein: CASSHRALLAYEQYF. The CDR3 DNA reads as TGTGCCAGTAGTCACAGGGCTCTCTTGGCCTACGAGCAGTACTTC.

The CDR3 sequence is CASSLDGQLEAFF. The CDR3 DNA reads as TGTGCCAGCAGCTTAGATGGGCAGCTAGAAGCTTTCTTT. The gene calls are TRBV7-9 and TRBJ1-1; D call uncertain. V gave up 1 base and J gave up 8 bases, with 11 bases separating them. The CDR3 runs 13 residues. Germline CDR1 is SEHNR and CDR2 is FQNEAQ (reference sequence).

Only one count was recorded for this clone. CDR3 DNA sequence: TGTGCCAGTAAAGGACCCAGCCTATCTCCCCAGCATTTT. It yields the protein CASKGPSLSPQHF. This chain connects TRBV19 to TRBJ1-5; D not resolved. The CDR3 length is 13 residues. CDR1 LNHDA and CDR2 SQIVND come from the germline V gene (reference sequence). The V and J ends lost 7 bases and 10 bases respectively, with 17 bases between them.

Remarks on this clone: The sample contains more than one DNA sequence encoding this CDR3. The gene calls are TRBV9 and TRBJ1-2, with D possibly TRBD1 on 6 matching bases. Germline-derived CDR1 and CDR2 are SGDLS and YYNGEE. The ends were cut back, 3 bases at V and 2 bases at J, with 8 bases in the middle. CDR3 length: 13 amino acids. This CDR3 reads CASSATGNYGYTF. The CDR3 nucleotides are TGTGCCAGCAGCGCCACAGGGAACTATGGCTACACCTTC.

V is TRBV5-4 and J is TRBJ1-1, with D possibly matching TRBD1 (5 bases). Germline V gene data show CDR1 as SGHNT and CDR2 as YYREEE (reference sequence). V was clipped by 1 base and J by 0 bases, with 10 bases between them. The CDR3 has 15 amino acids. The CDR3 bases are TGTGCCAGCAGCTTGCATTCGGGACTGAACACTGAAGCTTTCTTT. It is translated as CASSLHSGLNTEAFF.

This rearrangement joins TRBV6-5 to TRBJ2-5; D not certain. The CDR3 covers 11 residues. Germline V gene lookup returns CDR1 MNHEY and CDR2 SVGAGI. The V end lost 0 bases, the J end lost 7 bases, and 3 bases lay between the germline ends. As DNA, the CDR3 is TGTGCCAGCAGTTACTCGGGGACCCAGTACTTC. Its protein product is CASSYSGTQYF.

The chain carries TRBV27 and TRBJ1-2, with 7 bases lining up with TRBD1. The CDR3 totals 13 residues. The V gene's germline CDR1 is MNHEY and CDR2 SMNVEV (reference sequence). Trimming took 6 bases from V and 4 from J; bases not matched to a gene: 5. The CDR3 region is CASRPTGAYGYTF. For the CDR3, the DNA is TGTGCCAGCAGGCCCACAGGGGCCTATGGCTACACCTTC.

The CDR3 protein is CASSLEPSETEAFF. The CDR3 DNA follows: TGTGCCAGCAGCTTAGAACCCAGTGAGACTGAAGCTTTCTTT. This chain links TRBV9 with TRBJ1-1, with unresolved D. This CDR3 contains 14 residues. CDR1 and CDR2 (germline): SGDLS, YYNGEE. The V and J ends lost 4 bases and 5 bases respectively, with 15 bases between them.

V usage is TRBV27 and J usage is TRBJ1-6; D gene unclear. V lost 3 bases, J lost 8 bases, and 14 bases lay in between. Germline V gene lookup returns CDR1 MNHEY and CDR2 SMNVEV (reference sequence). The CDR3 spans 15 residues. The CDR3 DNA follows: TGTGCCAGCAGTTTTCTTTTTGAGGGTGATTCACCCCTCCACTTT. Encoded protein: CASSFLFEGDSPLHF.

This clone was picked up a small number of times. The chain carries TRBV30 and TRBJ1-1; a weak D match, TRBD1 (6 bases). The length of the CDR3 is 14 residues. V gave up 0 bases and J gave up 1 base, with 9 bases separating them. Germline values: CDR1 GTSNPN, CDR2 SVGIG (reference sequence). The CDR3 DNA reads TGTGCCTGGAGTGTGGGGGCTGGGAACACTGAAGCTTTCTTT. It encodes CAWSVGAGNTEAFF.

The J gene is TRBJ2-5, the V gene TRBV9; D gene unclear. The CDR3 is 13 residues long. CDR1 SGDLS and CDR2 YYNGEE come from the germline V gene. Between the trimmed V and J ends, which lost 0 bases and 5 bases, there was a span of 8 bases. The DNA for the CDR3 is TGTGCCAGCAGCGTAGAGGTTGGGGAGACCCAGTACTTC. Its translation: CASSVEVGETQYF. Full variable domain (missing parts from reference TRBV9 and TRBJ2-5): DSGVTQTPKHLITATGQRVTLRCSPRSGDLSVYWYQQSLDQGLQFLIQYYNGEERAKGNILERFSAQQFPDLHSELNLSSLELGDSALYFCASSVEVGETQYFGPGTRLLVL.

This clone was seen a few times. V gene TRBV11-3 combines with J gene TRBJ2-3; D remains ambiguous. CDR1 SGHNT and CDR2 YENEEA come from the germline V gene. This CDR3 has 13 residues. V lost 5 bases and J lost 8, with 14 bases in between. For the CDR3, the DNA is TGTGCCAGCAGCCCTCGAGAGGACGGTACGCAGTATTTT. Its translation is CASSPREDGTQYF. Full variable domain (missing parts from reference TRBV11-3 and TRBJ2-3): EAGVVQSPRYKIIEKKQPVAFWCNPISGHNTLYWYLQNLGQGPELLIRYENEEAVDDSQLPKDRFSAERLKGVDSTLKIQPAELGDSAVYLCASSPREDGTQYFGPGTRLTVL.

This rearrangement joins TRBV7-3 to TRBJ1-6, with a weak D call TRBD1 (5 bases). The CDR3 consists of 14 residues. The V and J ends lost 4 bases and 4 bases respectively, with 8 bases between them. Germline values: CDR1 SGHTA, CDR2 FQGTGA. The CDR3 here is CASSSGFYNSPLHF. The DNA of the CDR3 is TGTGCCAGCAGCTCAGGGTTTTATAATTCACCCCTCCACTTT. Supplemented by reference TRBV7-3 and TRBJ1-6, the full variable domain reads GAGVSQTPSNKVTEKGKYVELRCDPISGHTALYWYRQSLGQGPEFLIYFQGTGAADDSGLPNDRFFAVRPEGSVSTLKIQRTERGDSAVYLCASSSGFYNSPLHFGNGTRLTVT.

The J gene is TRBJ2-1, the V gene TRBV11-2, with D tentatively TRBD1 or TRBD2 (5 bases each). The length of the CDR3 is 13 residues. Trimming left V 6 bases short and J 3 bases short, with 9 bases between. Germline V gives CDR1 SGHAT, CDR2 FQNNGV. CDR3 protein: CASSWDVYNEQFF. DNA of the CDR3: TGTGCCAGCAGTTGGGACGTCTACAATGAGCAGTTCTTC.

This chain joins TRBV27 and TRBJ2-2; D is undetermined. CDR1 is MNHEY, CDR2 SMNVEV, per germline (reference sequence). The CDR3 covers 15 residues. V lost 5 bases and J lost 7, with 17 bases in between. CDR3 amino acids: CASSPPPDGGGELFF. The CDR3 DNA reads as TGTGCCAGCAGTCCCCCCCCGGACGGTGGCGGGGAGCTGTTTTTT.

Notes on this clone: The junction shows a germline mismatch at one end, possibly a read error. The same CDR3 arises from other DNA sequences in this sample as well. This chain uses TRBV30 with TRBJ2-2, with unresolved D. This CDR3 is 12 amino acids long. Germline assignment: CDR1 GTSNPN and CDR2 SVGIG (reference sequence). The CDR3 here is CAWSVGLWELFF. The DNA for the CDR3 is TGCGCCTGGAGTGTCGGTCTTTGGGAGCTGTTTTTT. Combining the CDR3 with reference TRBV30 and TRBJ2-2 gives the whole variable domain SQTIHQWPATLVQPVGSPLSLECTVEGTSNPNLYWYRQAAGRGLQLLFYSVGIGQISSEVPQNLSASRPQDRQFILSSKKLLLSDSGFYLCAWSVGLWELFFGEGSRLTVL.

This clone was seen repeatedly, ten times or more. The chain carries TRBV28 and TRBJ2-7, with 9 bases matching TRBD1. CDR1 and CDR2 from the germline V gene are MDHEN and SYDVKM. Trimming removed 4 bases from V and 5 bases from J; junction bases left unmatched: 12. The CDR3 has 16 amino acids. Written as DNA, the CDR3 is TGTGCCAGCAGTTCATTTAGGACAGGGGAGGGCCACGAGCAGTACTTC. Translation gives CASSSFRTGEGHEQYF.

The chain is built from TRBV13 and TRBJ2-1; D unclear. CDR1 and CDR2 from the germline V gene are PRHDT and FYEKMQ (reference sequence). This CDR3 has 15 residues. V was shortened by 0 bases and J by 0 bases, with 6 bases between the two germline ends. CDR3: CASSLGFSSYNEQFF. The DNA of the CDR3 is TGTGCCAGCAGCTTAGGCTTCAGCTCCTACAATGAGCAGTTCTTC. Combining the CDR3 with reference TRBV13 and TRBJ2-1 gives the whole variable domain AAGVIQSPRHLIKEKRETATLKCYPIPRHDTVYWYQQGPGQDPQFLISFYEKMQSDKGSIPDRFSAQQFSDYHSELNMSSLELGDSALYFCASSLGFSSYNEQFFGPGTRLTVL.

The genes are TRBV2 and TRBJ2-7; D call uncertain. The germline V gene encodes CDR1 SNHLY and CDR2 FYNNEI. Trimming removed 8 bases from V and 0 bases from J, with 8 bases in between. The CDR3 has 12 amino acids. Here the CDR3 reads CASGGDSYEQYF. CDR3 coding DNA: TGTGCCAGCGGTGGGGACTCCTACGAGCAGTACTTC.

V usage is TRBV5-1 and J usage is TRBJ2-7; either TRBD1 or TRBD2 may supply D (5 bases each). V lost 5 bases to trimming and J lost 5 bases, with 20 bases between them. Germline-derived CDR1 and CDR2 are SGHRS and YFSETQ. The CDR3 covers 15 residues. CDR3 sequence reads: CASSSQGTFGHEQYF. In nucleotides, the CDR3 is TGCGCCAGCAGTTCTCAAGGGACGTTTGGCCACGAGCAGTACTTC.

The V and J genes are TRBV25-1 and TRBJ2-7; D possibly corresponds to TRBD1 (7 bases). Germline V gene data show CDR1 as MGHDK and CDR2 as SYGVNS. The CDR3 consists of 15 residues. Deletions cut 8 bases from V and 2 bases from J, with 19 bases between. CDR3 in DNA: TGTGCCAGCGCCGGGGGACAGTTCCCTCCCTACGAGCAGTACTTC. Protein sequence: CASAGGQFPPYEQYF.